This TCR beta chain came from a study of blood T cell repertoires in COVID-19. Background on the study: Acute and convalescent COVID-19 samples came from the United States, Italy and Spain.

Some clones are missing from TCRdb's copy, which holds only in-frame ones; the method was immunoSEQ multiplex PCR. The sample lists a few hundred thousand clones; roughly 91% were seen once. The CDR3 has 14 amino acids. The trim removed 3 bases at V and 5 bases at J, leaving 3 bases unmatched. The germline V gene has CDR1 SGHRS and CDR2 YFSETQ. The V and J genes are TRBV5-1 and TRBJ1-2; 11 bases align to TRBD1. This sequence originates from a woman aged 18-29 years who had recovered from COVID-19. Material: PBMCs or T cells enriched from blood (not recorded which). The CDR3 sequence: CASSSRDRGYGYTF. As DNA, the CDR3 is TGCGCCAGCAGCTCCCGGGACAGGGGGTATGGCTACACCTTC.